The sequence of this T cell receptor (beta chain) was determined in a study of blood T cells in healthy people across ages. Study results and caveats: TCR beta diversity correlated strongly with naive T cell percentage.

The authors ran a second PCR of roughly 6 to 11 cycles using a sample-barcoded 5' primer and a J-beta primer mix. TCRdb re-called the 5' RACE reads through MiXCR, storing one row per CDR3 protein. The sample yields hundreds of thousands of distinct CDR3 sequences, over 45% seen once. The CDR3 has 16 amino acids. The V gene's germline CDR1 is SGHRS and CDR2 YFSETQ. Of note for this clonotype: Antigen: not known. The junction differs from germline at one of its ends, possibly a read error.

The V gene is TRBV5-1, the J gene TRBJ2-1, with 10 positions matching TRBD2. This TCR derives from a man in his thirties or forties in good health. The specimen was blood. This CDR3 is CVSSARAGGTANEQFF. The CDR3 DNA is TGCGTCAGCAGCGCGAGAGCGGGAGGGACCGCCAATGAGCAGTTCTTC.